The present T cell receptor beta chain was sequenced within a study of cytomegalovirus exposure and HLA in healthy donors. The overall study: As released early, the data held roughly 85 million unique TCRs from HLA-typed donors. Study-wide results and caveats: As a later analysis showed, a missense DCLRE1C variant was linked to trimming of TCR beta V- and J-genes. An ancestry cluster, one associated with Asian ancestry, reportedly showed fewer N-insertions than the approximately 670-donor mean in a later analysis. Several top significant clusters appeared, in a later analysis, to be linked to common viral pathogens.

Researchers ran the PCR with 60 Vbeta and 13 Jbeta primers. Profiling relied on immunoSEQ multiplex PCR, and the TCRdb table lists in-frame clones only, not all of them. This table holds more than 60,000 clones, 75% to 85% found once. Note on this clone: The antigen remains unidentified.

The TCR was taken from a man aged 70 or older in good health and CMV-seropositive. Sequences were obtained from PBMCs.

In nucleotides, the CDR3 is TGTGCCAGCAGTGAAACTTTGGCGGGAGGGAGAAATGAGCAGTTCTTC. It translates to CASSETLAGGRNEQFF. V and J are TRBV6-1 and TRBJ2-1; 9 bases map to TRBD2. Germline assignment: CDR1 MNHNS and CDR2 SASEGT. CDR3 length: 16 residues. J was trimmed by 7 bases and V by 2 bases; bases with no gene match: 9.